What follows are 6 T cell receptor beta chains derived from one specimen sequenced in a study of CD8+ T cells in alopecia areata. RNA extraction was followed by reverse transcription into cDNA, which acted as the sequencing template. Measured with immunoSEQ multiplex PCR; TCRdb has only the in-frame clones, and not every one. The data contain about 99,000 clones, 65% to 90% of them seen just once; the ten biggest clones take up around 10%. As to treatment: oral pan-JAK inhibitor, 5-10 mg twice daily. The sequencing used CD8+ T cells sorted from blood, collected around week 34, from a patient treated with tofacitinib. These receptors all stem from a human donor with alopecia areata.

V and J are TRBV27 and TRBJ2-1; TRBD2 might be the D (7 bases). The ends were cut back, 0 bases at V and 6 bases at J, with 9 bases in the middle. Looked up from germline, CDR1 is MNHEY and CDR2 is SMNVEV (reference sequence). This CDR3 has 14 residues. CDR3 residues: CASSLSGGGNEQFF. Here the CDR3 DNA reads TGTGCCAGCAGTTTATCAGGGGGGGGCAATGAGCAGTTCTTC.

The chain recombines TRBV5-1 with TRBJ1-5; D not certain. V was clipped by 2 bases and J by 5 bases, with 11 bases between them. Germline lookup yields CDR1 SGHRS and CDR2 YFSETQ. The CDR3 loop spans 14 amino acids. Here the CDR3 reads CASSLSAGYQPQHF. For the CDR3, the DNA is TGCGCCAGCAGCTTATCGGCCGGGTATCAGCCCCAGCATTTT.

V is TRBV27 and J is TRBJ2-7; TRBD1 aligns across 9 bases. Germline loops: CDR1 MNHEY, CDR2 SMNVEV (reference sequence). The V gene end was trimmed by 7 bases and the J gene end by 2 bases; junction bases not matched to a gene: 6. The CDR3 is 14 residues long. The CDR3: CASNIRDRAYEQYF. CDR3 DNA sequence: TGTGCCAGCAATATTCGGGACAGGGCCTACGAGCAGTACTTC.

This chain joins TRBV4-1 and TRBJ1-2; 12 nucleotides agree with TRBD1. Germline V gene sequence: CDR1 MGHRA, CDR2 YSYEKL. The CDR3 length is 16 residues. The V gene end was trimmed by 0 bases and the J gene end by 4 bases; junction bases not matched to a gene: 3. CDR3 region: CASSQEPGQGAYGYTF. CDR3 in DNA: TGCGCCAGCAGCCAAGAACCGGGACAGGGGGCCTATGGCTACACCTTC.

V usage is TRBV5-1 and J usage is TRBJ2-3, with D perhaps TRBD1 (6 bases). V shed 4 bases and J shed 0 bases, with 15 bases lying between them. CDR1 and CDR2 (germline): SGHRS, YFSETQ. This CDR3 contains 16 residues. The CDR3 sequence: CASSPSTGLSTDTQYF. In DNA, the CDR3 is TGCGCCAGCAGCCCCTCGACAGGACTTAGCACAGATACGCAGTATTTT. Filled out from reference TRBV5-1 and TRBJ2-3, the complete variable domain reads KAGVTQTPRYLIKTRGQQVTLSCSPISGHRSVSWYQQTPGQGLQFLFEYFSETQRNKGNFPGRFSGRQFSNSRSEMNVSTLELGDSALYLCASSPSTGLSTDTQYFGPGTRLTVL.

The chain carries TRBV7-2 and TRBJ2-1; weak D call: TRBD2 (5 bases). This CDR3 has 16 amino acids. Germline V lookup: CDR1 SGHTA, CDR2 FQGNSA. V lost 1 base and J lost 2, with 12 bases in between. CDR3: CASSLDSGFTYNEQFF. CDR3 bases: TGTGCCAGCAGCTTAGATTCGGGGTTTACCTACAATGAGCAGTTCTTC. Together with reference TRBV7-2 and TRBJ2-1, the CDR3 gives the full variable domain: GAGVSQSPSNKVTEKGKDVELRCDPISGHTALYWYRQSLGQGLEFLIYFQGNSAPDKSGLPSDRFSAERTGGSVSTLTIQRTQQEDSAVYLCASSLDSGFTYNEQFFGPGTRLTVL.